These 15 T cell receptor beta chains were sequenced from one sample in a study of neoadjuvant anti-PD-1 for oral cavity cancer. Profiled with immunoSEQ multiplex PCR; TCRdb holds only in-frame clones, not every one. The sample records fewer than 7,000 clones, around three quarters being singletons. The material sequenced was PBMCs, taken before nivolumab (anti-PD-1) treatment. These receptors were taken from a person aged 40-85 years with oral cavity squamous cell carcinoma.

CDR3 in DNA: TGTGCCAGCAGTGAGAGCGATGGCTACACCTTC. Protein product: CASSESDGYTF. V gene TRBV6-1 combines with J gene TRBJ1-2; no reliable D call. The CDR3 length is 11 residues. Per germline, CDR1 MNHNS and CDR2 SASEGT. Trimming stripped 3 bases from V and 6 bases from J, with 5 bases between.

The rearrangement joins TRBV7-2 to TRBJ1-6; D uncertain. The CDR3 loop spans 15 amino acids. With 7 bases removed from V and 6 bases from J, the gap between germline ends came to 16 bases. CDR1 and CDR2 (germline): SGHTA, FQGNSA. CDR3 sequence (DNA): TGTGCCAGCACCTCCGTAATACGGACTAATTCACCCCTCCACTTT. Translating it yields CASTSVIRTNSPLHF.

This sequence joins TRBV4-3 and TRBJ1-4; D might be TRBD1 (6 bases). The V gene's germline CDR1 is LGHNA and CDR2 YSLEER. This CDR3 has 16 residues. Between the trimmed V and J ends, which lost 4 bases and 8 bases, there was a span of 20 bases. For the CDR3, the DNA is TGCGCCAGCAGCCCTCACCCGGACAGACGGTGGGAAAAACTGTTTTTT. This encodes CASSPHPDRRWEKLFF.

This chain connects TRBV2 to TRBJ2-5, with 8 bases aligning to TRBD2. This CDR3 comprises 15 residues. Per germline, CDR1 SNHLY and CDR2 FYNNEI. V shed 4 bases, J shed 5 bases, and the junction held 9 bases outside the gene matches. The CDR3 DNA follows: TGTGCCAGCAGTGGGGTGCTGGGACTAGGCGAGACCCAGTACTTC. Its protein product is CASSGVLGLGETQYF.

The J gene is TRBJ1-6, the V gene TRBV19, with D unresolved. The CDR3 spans 14 residues. V was cut by 6 bases and J by 2 bases, with 8 bases left in between. Per germline, CDR1 LNHDA and CDR2 SQIVND (reference sequence). The CDR3 protein is CASRNRAYNSPLHF. DNA for the CDR3: TGTGCCAGTAGGAACCGTGCCTATAATTCACCCCTCCACTTT.

The chain links TRBV19 to TRBJ2-7, with TRBD2 matching over 8 bases. Germline lookup yields CDR1 LNHDA and CDR2 SQIVND (reference sequence). V lost 4 bases to trimming and J lost 1 base; unmatched junction nucleotides: 3. CDR3 size: 14 residues. The CDR3 DNA is TGTGCCAGTAGTAGGCTAGCGGGTTCCTACGAGCAGTACTTC. It translates to CASSRLAGSYEQYF.

This clone was counted a few times. The rearrangement joins TRBV12-5 to TRBJ2-5; D tentatively reads TRBD1 or TRBD2 (6 bases each). The CDR3 sequence is 13 residues long. The V gene's germline CDR1 is LGHNT and CDR2 FRNRAP. V lost 2 bases to trimming and J lost 5 bases, with 9 bases between them. DNA for the CDR3: TGTGCTAGTGGTTTGACAGGGAGGGAGACCCAGTACTTC. As protein: CASGLTGRETQYF.

The chain uses TRBV12-2 and TRBJ2-7; the listed D gene, TRBD2, was not tested against the DNA. TRBV12-2 is a documented pseudogene. The CDR3 loop spans 17 amino acids. The chain's CDR3 is CASRFDNCGGGHDEQYF. The CDR3 nucleotides read TGTGCAAGTCGCTTTGATAATTGCGGGGGGGGCCACGACGAGCAGTACTTC.

This sequence joins TRBV6-5 and TRBJ2-5; D ambiguous. This CDR3 is built from 15 residues. Per germline, CDR1 MNHEY and CDR2 SVGAGI. Trimming shortened V by 2 bases and J by 3 bases, and 13 bases separated the two germline ends. CDR3 sequence: CASSYRWSTKETQYF. The CDR3 DNA is TGTGCCAGCAGTTACCGGTGGTCAACTAAAGAGACCCAGTACTTC.

V and J are TRBV4-3 and TRBJ2-3; 7 bases line up with TRBD1. The germline gives CDR1 LGHNA, CDR2 YSLEER. The CDR3 is 17 amino acids. V was pared by 5 bases and J by 3 bases, with 14 bases of the junction left unmatched. This CDR3 is CASSVEGGPAWTDTQYF. The CDR3 bases are TGCGCCAGCAGCGTTGAAGGGGGCCCTGCTTGGACAGATACGCAGTATTTT.

CDR3 sequence: CASSFLAGGLGEQYF. CDR3 sequence (DNA): TGTGCCAGCAGCTTCTTAGCGGGGGGGCTAGGTGAGCAGTACTTC. The chain recombines TRBV7-2 with TRBJ2-7; 11 nucleotides align to TRBD2. The germline CDR1 and CDR2 sequences are SGHTA and FQGNSA. V dropped 3 bases and J dropped 7; count of bases not matched to a gene: 8. There are 15 residues in the CDR3.

The chain is built from TRBV19 and TRBJ2-5; the match to TRBD2 covers 12 bases. The CDR3 runs 15 residues. J gave up 3 bases and V 3 bases, and 2 bases lay outside the gene matches. Germline lookup yields CDR1 LNHDA and CDR2 SQIVND (reference sequence). In DNA form, the CDR3 reads TGTGCCAGTAGTATTAGGACTAGCGGGGAAGAGACCCAGTACTTC. Translated, it gives CASSIRTSGEETQYF.

The CDR3 sequence is CAISLRPVRGVNTEAFF. The CDR3 DNA sequence: TGTGCCATATCATTAAGGCCAGTACGAGGAGTGAACACTGAAGCTTTCTTT. The gene calls are TRBV28 and TRBJ1-1; D is uncertain. This CDR3 contains 17 residues. V was shortened by 10 bases and J by 0 bases, with 24 bases between the two germline ends. Germline loops: CDR1 MDHEN, CDR2 SYDVKM.

This chain links TRBV2 with TRBJ1-1, with D possibly TRBD1 on 5 matching bases. Looked up from germline, CDR1 is SNHLY and CDR2 is FYNNEI. Trimming removed 6 bases at V and 1 base at J, with 15 bases between. The CDR3 sequence is 15 residues long. The CDR3 DNA follows: TGTGCCAGCAGGAGTTCCAGGGTGACGAACACTGAAGCTTTCTTT. Its translation is CASRSSRVTNTEAFF.

This chain links TRBV4-2 with TRBJ1-1; 9 positions agree with TRBD1. The CDR3 covers 16 residues. The germline CDR1 and CDR2 sequences are LGHNA and YNFKEQ. V shed 3 bases, J shed 0 bases, and the junction held 5 bases outside the gene matches. CDR3: CASSQRQGGMNTEAFF. The DNA for the CDR3 is TGTGCCAGCAGCCAGAGACAGGGGGGTATGAACACTGAAGCTTTCTTT.